Below are 7 T cell receptor beta chains sequenced from a single sample in a study of beta chain features in type 1 diabetes. The antigens for these receptors are not known. The sequenced template was cDNA made from the entire isolated RNA. Profiling relied on immunoSEQ multiplex PCR, and the TCRdb table lists in-frame clones only, not all of them. The repertoire holds hundreds of thousands of clones, with over 11% as singletons. Overall study results and limits: Shorter TCRB CDR3s, moderately but significantly so, were found in Type 1 diabetes patients in all four CD4+ subsets.

Material: naive CD4+ T cells from blood. The receptors were gathered from a young man with type 1 diabetes.

CDR3 residues: CASSEIGGPYEQYF. DNA for the CDR3: TGTGCCAGCAGTGAAATTGGTGGGCCGTACGAGCAGTACTTC. The chain has TRBV2 and TRBJ2-7, with D unresolved. CDR3 length: 14 amino acids. The V gene's germline CDR1 is SNHLY and CDR2 FYNNEI. V was clipped by 2 bases and J by 4 bases, with 12 bases between them.

Only a few counts were recorded for this clone. The chain employs TRBV5-1 and TRBJ1-1; 7 nucleotides align to TRBD1. J lost 1 base, V lost 4 bases, and 7 bases had no gene match. The germline V gene encodes CDR1 SGHRS and CDR2 YFSETQ. The CDR3 sequence is 15 residues long. For the CDR3, the DNA is TGCGCCAGCAGCGACACCGGGACAGCGAACACTGAAGCTTTCTTT. Residues: CASSDTGTANTEAFF. Full variable domain (rest looked up from reference TRBV5-1 and TRBJ1-1): KAGVTQTPRYLIKTRGQQVTLSCSPISGHRSVSWYQQTPGQGLQFLFEYFSETQRNKGNFPGRFSGRQFSNSRSEMNVSTLELGDSALYLCASSDTGTANTEAFFGQGTRLTVV.

The chain has TRBV5-1 and TRBJ2-2; no firm D call. The CDR3 totals 14 residues. Germline CDR1 reads SGHRS; CDR2 reads YFSETQ. Trimming shortened V by 4 bases and J by 0 bases, and 7 bases separated the two germline ends. CDR3 sequence reads: CASSPIANTGELFF. The CDR3 DNA reads as TGCGCCAGCAGCCCGATAGCGAACACCGGGGAGCTGTTTTTT. The full variable domain, rest sourced from reference TRBV5-1 and TRBJ2-2, is KAGVTQTPRYLIKTRGQQVTLSCSPISGHRSVSWYQQTPGQGLQFLFEYFSETQRNKGNFPGRFSGRQFSNSRSEMNVSTLELGDSALYLCASSPIANTGELFFGEGSRLTVL.

The chain has TRBV7-9 and TRBJ1-1, with D unresolved. The CDR3 loop spans 13 amino acids. The V end lost 3 bases, the J end lost 4 bases, and 9 bases lay between the germline ends. Germline V lookup: CDR1 SEHNR, CDR2 FQNEAQ (reference sequence). CDR3 bases: TGTGCCAGCAGCTTCTTTGAGGGCACTGAAGCTTTCTTT. Amino acids: CASSFFEGTEAFF.

The chain uses TRBV10-3 and TRBJ2-1, with unresolved D. Germline V CDR1 and CDR2: ENHRY, SYGVKD. Trimming removed 8 bases at V and 5 bases at J, with 13 bases between. This CDR3 spans 13 amino acids. CDR3: CAIRDADNNEQFF. Here the CDR3 DNA reads TGTGCCATCCGAGACGCCGACAACAATGAGCAGTTCTTC.

This clone was observed a handful of times. This chain connects TRBV18 to TRBJ1-4; D unclear. Germline CDR1 is KGHSH and CDR2 is LQKENI. This CDR3 has 14 residues. Trimming cost V 3 bases and J 8 bases, with 13 bases left between them. This chain's CDR3 is CASSPLSKSEKLFF. In DNA form, the CDR3 reads TGTGCCAGCTCACCTCTGAGCAAGTCCGAAAAACTGTTTTTT.

This clone was counted between two and nine times. The J gene is TRBJ1-6, the V gene TRBV9, with D unclear. V lost 4 bases and J 7 bases, leaving 21 bases between the germline ends. Germline values: CDR1 SGDLS, CDR2 YYNGEE. The CDR3 runs to 17 residues. The CDR3 reads CASSPLPAPGGNSPLHF. As DNA, the CDR3 is TGTGCCAGCAGCCCCCTCCCGGCCCCCGGCGGGAATTCACCCCTCCACTTT.